The rows below give T cell receptor beta chains drawn from one sample of a study of blood T cell repertoires in COVID-19. The data were produced by immunoSEQ multiplex PCR, yet TCRdb's version contains in-frame clones alone and is incomplete. This table holds fewer than 350,000 clones, 80% to 90% found once. The sample was peripheral blood. The receptor source for this set is a man aged 25-45 years with COVID-19, enrolled during active disease. Each CDR3 is given with its conserved first and last residue. D genes are given only for firm matches. Clone size appears in some rows only: once, few, many, or a class for an expanded clone.

clone size	V gene	J gene	D gene	CDR3 protein	CDR3 DNA
.	TRBV11-2	TRBJ2-7	.	CASRITRDTEQYF	TGTGCCAGCAGGATAACCCGGGACACCGAGCAGTACTTC
.	TRBV5-5	TRBJ2-7	TRBD2	CASSWEGTTVPYYEQYF	TGTGCCAGCAGCTGGGAGGGTACGACAGTCCCATACTACGAGCAGTACTTC
few	TRBV5-8	TRBJ1-1	.	CASSLWGLNTEAFF	TGTGCCAGCAGCCTATGGGGACTTAACACTGAAGCTTTCTTT
.	TRBV28	TRBJ2-5	TRBD1	CASSRDREGQETQYF	TGTGCCAGCAGTAGGGACAGGGAAGGCCAAGAGACCCAGTACTTC
.	TRBV27	TRBJ2-5	TRBD2	CASSPVGASGLGETQYF	TGTGCCAGCAGCCCAGTCGGGGCTAGCGGATTGGGAGAGACCCAGTACTTC
.	TRBV2	TRBJ2-5	.	CASSEQGQPKETQYF	TGTGCCAGCAGTGAACAGGGGCAGCCCAAAGAGACCCAGTACTTC
.	TRBV27	TRBJ2-7	TRBD2	CASSLGTSGTSYEQYF	TGTGCCAGCAGTTTAGGGACTAGCGGGACCTCCTACGAGCAGTACTTC
.	TRBV4-1	TRBJ1-1	.	CASSQDLGLPNTEAFF	TGCGCCAGCAGCCAAGATCTGGGACTCCCGAACACTGAAGCTTTCTTT
.	TRBV20-1	TRBJ2-7	.	CSASSLGGEQYF	TGCAGTGCTAGTTCGCTCGGAGGAGAGCAGTACTTC
.	TRBV6-6	TRBJ1-2	.	CASSYSKDTPNYGYTF	TGTGCCAGCAGTTACTCGAAGGACACTCCTAACTATGGCTACACCTTC
.	TRBV9	TRBJ2-1	.	CASSVALRAGDNEQFF	TGTGCCAGCAGCGTAGCCCTAAGGGCGGGTGACAATGAGCAGTTCTTC
few	TRBV6-2/TRBV6-3	TRBJ1-5	.	CASSYTGSGQPQHF	TGTGCCAGCAGTTACACAGGGTCAGGTCAGCCCCAGCATTTT
.	TRBV19	TRBJ2-7	TRBD1	CASSIRTGGLEQYF	TGTGCCAGTAGTATCCGGACAGGGGGCCTCGAGCAGTACTTC
.	TRBV7-8	TRBJ2-7	TRBD1	CASSLETGGRYEQYF	TGTGCCAGCAGCTTGGAAACAGGGGGCCGGTACGAGCAGTACTTC
.	TRBV11-2	TRBJ1-2	.	CASSLGTGYGYTF	TGTGCCAGCAGCTTAGGAACCGGCTATGGCTACACCTTC
once	TRBV6-5	TRBJ1-2	TRBD1	CATQQGAGGYTF	TGTGCCACCCAACAGGGGGCTGGAGGCTACACCTTC
.	TRBV7-8	TRBJ2-1	.	CASSLAPPNNEQFF	TGTGCCAGCAGCTTAGCCCCCCCCAACAATGAGCAGTTCTTC
.	TRBV24-1	TRBJ2-1	.	CATGSSDHEQFF	TGTGCCACGGGGAGTTCCGACCATGAGCAGTTCTTC
.	TRBV27	TRBJ1-5	.	CASSLSGSGRGNYQPQHF	TGTGCCAGCAGTTTATCGGGAAGCGGCAGGGGTAATTATCAGCCCCAGCATTTT
.	TRBV21-1	TRBJ1-5	.	CASSGQLNQPQHF	TGTGCCAGCAGCGGACAGCTCAATCAGCCCCAGCATTTT
once	TRBV19	TRBJ1-2	.	CASIPKLVSLALFNYGYTF	TGTGCCAGTATTCCGAAGTTGGTCTCCCTAGCACTATTCAACTATGGCTACACCTTC
.	TRBV2	TRBJ1-6	TRBD1	CASKGQGNSPLHF	TGTGCCAGCAAGGGACAGGGGAACTCACCCCTCCACTTT
.	TRBV28	TRBJ1-1	.	CASSSGSDSQNTEAFF	TGTGCCAGCAGCTCGGGATCGGACAGCCAGAACACTGAAGCTTTCTTT
.	TRBV9	TRBJ2-5	TRBD2	CASSAGTSGSGETQYF	TGTGCCAGCAGTGCTGGGACTAGCGGGAGTGGGGAGACCCAGTACTTC
.	TRBV29-1	TRBJ2-3	.	CSVDPRGMRHF	TGCAGCGTTGACCCCAGGGGAATGAGGCATTTT
.	TRBV5-4	TRBJ2-6	TRBD1	CASSSTGRSGANVLTF	TGTGCCAGCAGTTCGACAGGGCGCTCTGGGGCCAACGTCCTGACTTTC
once	TRBV5-1	TRBJ1-1	TRBD1	CASSYGDRGIFTEAFF	TGCGCCAGCAGCTACGGGGACAGGGGTATTTTCACTGAAGCTTTCTTT
many	TRBV4-2	TRBJ2-3	.	CASRGDTDTQYF	TGTGCCAGCAGGGGCGACACAGATACGCAGTATTTT
.	TRBV2	TRBJ2-7	.	CASRVPSAGSYEQYF	TGTGCCAGCAGAGTTCCTAGCGCAGGATCATACGAGCAGTACTTC
.	TRBV7-9	TRBJ2-7	TRBD2	CASSITSGRASYEQYF	TGTGCCAGCAGCATCACTAGCGGGAGGGCAAGCTACGAGCAGTACTTC
.	TRBV6-5	TRBJ2-1	TRBD2	CASSYGEGGKDEQFF	TGTGCCAGCAGTTACGGGGAGGGAGGTAAGGATGAGCAGTTCTTC
.	TRBV14	TRBJ1-2	.	CASSGLSGYGYTF	TGTGCCAGCAGTGGACTGAGTGGCTATGGCTACACCTTC